The clone carrying this TCR beta chain appeared many times. Losses at the gene ends were 0 bases for V and 0 bases for J; bases not matched to a gene: 6. The CDR3 contains 17 residues. The germline V gene has CDR1 LGHNA and CDR2 YNFKEQ. Researchers amplified the TCR beta CDR3 regions from RNA transcripts. HTBI primers were used for first-round RT-PCR of the TCR CDR3. TCRdb re-called the multiplex PCR reads with MiXCR, one entry per CDR3 protein. The sample holds around 340,000 distinct CDR3 sequences, about 21% seen once. These data belong to a study of T cells in Graves' hyperthyroidism and ophthalmopathy. Patients aged 18 to 65 had newly diagnosed hyperthyroidism that had lasted under 2 months. Diagnostic decisions used clinical symptoms, serum thyroxine and TRAb, thyroid ultrasound and orbital computed tomography. This sample holds PBMCs from 8 to 10 ml fresh peripheral blood.

V is TRBV4-2 and J is TRBJ1-1; the match to TRBD1 covers 8 bases. Sequenced input: blood. This receptor was identified in a woman in her forties or fifties with Graves' hyperthyroidism. The CDR3 nucleotides are TGTGCCAGCAGCCAAGATCCCCAGGGGGCGATGAACACTGAAGCTTTCTTT. Amino acids: CASSQDPQGAMNTEAFF.